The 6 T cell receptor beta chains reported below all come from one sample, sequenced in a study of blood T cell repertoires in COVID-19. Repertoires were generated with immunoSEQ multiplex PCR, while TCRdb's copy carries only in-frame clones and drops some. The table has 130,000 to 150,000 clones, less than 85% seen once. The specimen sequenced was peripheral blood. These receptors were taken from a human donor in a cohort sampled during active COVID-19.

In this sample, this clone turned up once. CDR3 nucleotides: TGTGCCAGCAGCTTAACGGGGGGAAGCGCCTCACGCACAGATACGCAGTATTTT. This codes for CASSLTGGSASRTDTQYF. V usage is TRBV7-3 and J usage is TRBJ2-3; perhaps TRBD2 as D (6 bases). CDR3 length equals 18 residues. Trimming removed 0 bases from V and 1 base from J, with 17 bases in between. Germline loops: CDR1 SGHTA, CDR2 FQGTGA.

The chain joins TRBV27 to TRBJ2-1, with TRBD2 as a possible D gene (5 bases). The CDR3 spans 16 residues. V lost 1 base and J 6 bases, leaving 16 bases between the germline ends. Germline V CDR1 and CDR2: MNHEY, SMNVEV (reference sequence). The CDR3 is CASSLLAMGAINEQFF. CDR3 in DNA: TGTGCCAGCAGTTTATTAGCAATGGGAGCGATCAATGAGCAGTTCTTC.

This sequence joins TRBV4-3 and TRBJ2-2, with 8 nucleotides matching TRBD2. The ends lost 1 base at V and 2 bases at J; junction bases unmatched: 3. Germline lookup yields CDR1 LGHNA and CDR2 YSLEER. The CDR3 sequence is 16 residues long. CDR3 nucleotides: TGCGCCAGCAGCCAAGGAGCGGGGGCCAACACCGGGGAGCTGTTTTTT. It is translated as CASSQGAGANTGELFF.

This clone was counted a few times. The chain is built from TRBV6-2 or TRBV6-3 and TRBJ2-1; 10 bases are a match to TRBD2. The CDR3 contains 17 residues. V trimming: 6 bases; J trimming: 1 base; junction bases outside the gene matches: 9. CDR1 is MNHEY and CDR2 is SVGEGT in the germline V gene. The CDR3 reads CASSPLGLAASYNEQFF. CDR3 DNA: TGTGCCAGCAGCCCACTCGGACTAGCGGCGTCCTACAATGAGCAGTTCTTC.

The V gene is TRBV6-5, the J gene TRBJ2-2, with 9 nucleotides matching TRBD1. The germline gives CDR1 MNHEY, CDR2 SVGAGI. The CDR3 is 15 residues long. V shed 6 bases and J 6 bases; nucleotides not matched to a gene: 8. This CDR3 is CASRDRGIYAGELFF. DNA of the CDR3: TGTGCCAGCAGGGACAGGGGAATATACGCCGGGGAGCTGTTTTTT.

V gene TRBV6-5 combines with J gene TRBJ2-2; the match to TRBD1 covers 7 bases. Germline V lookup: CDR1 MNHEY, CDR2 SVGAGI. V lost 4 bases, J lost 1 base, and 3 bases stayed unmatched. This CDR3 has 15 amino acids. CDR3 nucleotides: TGTGCCAGCAGTTTCACAGGGGTGAACACCGGGGAGCTGTTTTTT. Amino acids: CASSFTGVNTGELFF.